This TCR beta chain came from a study of T-cell memory formation after mild COVID-19 (dated by TCRdb to the early 2020s). In terms of the full investigation: TCR sequence clusters from the two donors were largely donor specific. In a couple of donors, T-cell clones that expanded and contracted after mild COVID-19 were tracked by sequencing TCRalpha and TCRbeta repertoires over time. Two young, previously healthy adult volunteers made up the cohort, one male and one female. The full study reports these points: SARS-CoV-2 specificity of the second-wave clones peaking on day 37 was not confirmed. Contracting CD4+ clones were found mainly in CM and EM memory subsets, while CD8+ clones were enriched in EMRA. Clones that contracted from day 15 to 85 showed balanced CD4/CD8 phenotypes, whereas a second wave of clones that expanded from day 15 to 37 leaned towards CD4+. Only two mild cases were covered by the study, and larger cohorts that include severe cases with pre-infection samples were considered necessary. The detection of some responding clones in pre-infection memory suggests that pre-existing cross-reactive memory T cells joined the SARS-CoV-2 response.

For sequencing, an Illumina NovaSeq 6000 was employed. Using 5'RACE with constant-segment primers, TCRalpha and TCRbeta cDNA libraries were constructed, with sample barcodes and unique molecular identifiers added in the process. RNA was extracted from every sample with Trizol reagent. Libraries were amplified in two PCR steps, with a second sample barcode and Illumina TruSeq adapters added in the second step. Sequencing of libraries was performed on an Illumina NovaSeq with 2 x 150 bp paired-end reads. Processing in the source paper ran as follows. With migec v1.2.7, reads were demultiplexed and then collapsed into UMI-guided consensus sequences. Using mixcr v2.1.11, UMI consensuses were aligned to TRA and TRB V and J templates and then assembled into clonotypes. Clonotypes were classified as expanded or contracted when called significant by both edgeR and NoisET, with noise models trained on biological replicates. For edgeR calls, the thresholds were a false discovery rate-adjusted p below 0.01 and a log2 fold-change of 1. As an exploratory analysis of dynamics, max-normalized trajectories of the 1000 most abundant clonotypes were examined with PCA combined with hierarchical clustering. Each responding clone was given a CD4 or CD8 phenotype based on the CD4+ and CD8+ repertoires, which had been sequenced separately. TCRdb's own reprocessing of the public reads used fastp at Q25 and MiXCR and kept productive beta chains. CDR3 protein sequences are deduplicated, and each keeps its most common genes and DNA. The V and J calls and clone size come from TCRdb's table, not from the authors' own analysis. The sample records some 330,000 distinct CDR3 sequences, approximately 21% of which are singletons. The ten top clones hold approximately 12% of the sample.

On this clonotype: What this receptor recognizes is not known. Base qualities are missing; no much larger clone stands one base away.

V has 1 base trimmed and J has 4 bases trimmed; junction bases matching no gene number 8. The CDR3 goes from the cysteine to the phenylalanine over 16 residues. Here the CDR3 DNA is all that survives: 48 bases in frame from base 1. From a lookup of the germline V gene, CDR1 and CDR2 are MRHNA and SNTAGT. Ficoll-Paque density gradient centrifugation was the method used to isolate PBMCs. The receptor was derived from an adult woman who had mild COVID-19 (a few samples of this study predate the infection). The sample titles of this study are shuffled in the database, so cell type and time point are left out; the donor was told from shared clones. The sample was PBMCs or a T cell subset sorted from them (not recorded which). The chain is encoded by TRBV6-4 joined to TRBJ2-3; 7 nucleotides in the junction match TRBD2. Here is the DNA: TGTGCCAGCAGTGACTTTATTGGGGGAGGGCCAGATACGCAGTATTTT. Translated, it gives CASSDFIGGGPDTQYF.